This T cell receptor beta chain was found in a study of shared clonotypes between healthy human individuals. Study-wide results and limits: Owing to a small donor count, the genetic and exposure-history diversity represented was limited.

This clone has a handful of counts. Its antigen is undetermined. Donors had no recently reported acute infections or vaccinations and were HIV-negative. There are 15 residues in the CDR3. The trim removed 5 bases at V and 4 bases at J, leaving 7 bases unmatched. Germline CDR1 SGHTA, CDR2 FQGNSA. At the deep level, the assay was run. Profiled with immunoSEQ multiplex PCR; TCRdb holds only in-frame clones, not every one. The sample consists of about 490,000 clones, over 65% of them appearing once. This receptor was obtained from a woman aged 40 to 50 in good health. Some clones in this sample may be carry-over from other donors' samples. The J gene is TRBJ1-4, the V gene TRBV7-2; the match to TRBD1 covers 7 bases. What was sequenced was PBMCs. The CDR3 DNA reads as TGTGCCAGCAGCCCACGACAGGGCCATAATGAAAAACTGTTTTTT. Its protein is CASSPRQGHNEKLFF. Together with reference TRBV7-2 and TRBJ1-4, the CDR3 gives the full variable domain: GAGVSQSPSNKVTEKGKDVELRCDPISGHTALYWYRQSLGQGLEFLIYFQGNSAPDKSGLPSDRFSAERTGGSVSTLTIQRTQQEDSAVYLCASSPRQGHNEKLFFGSGTQLSVL.